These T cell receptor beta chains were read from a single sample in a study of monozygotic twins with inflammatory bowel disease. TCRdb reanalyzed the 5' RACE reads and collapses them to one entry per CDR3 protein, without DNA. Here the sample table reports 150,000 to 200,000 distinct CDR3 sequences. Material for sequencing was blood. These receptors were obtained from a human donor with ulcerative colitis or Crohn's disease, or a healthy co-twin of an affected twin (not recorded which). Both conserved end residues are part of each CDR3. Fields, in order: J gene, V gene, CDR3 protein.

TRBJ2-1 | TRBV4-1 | CASSFTGTYNEQFF
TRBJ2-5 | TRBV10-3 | CAVGRGEQETQYF
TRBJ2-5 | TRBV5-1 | CASSHGQGLETQYF
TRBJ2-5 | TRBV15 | CATSVISGSETQYF
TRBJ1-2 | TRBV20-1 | CSATRSVEGLGNYGYTF
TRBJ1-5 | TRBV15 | CATSRDRGVGAQGSSNQPQHF
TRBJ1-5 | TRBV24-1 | CATSDHSNQPQHF
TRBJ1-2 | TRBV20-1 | CSARTWRDYGYTF
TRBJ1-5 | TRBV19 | CASNRGSNQPQHF
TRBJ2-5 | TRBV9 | CASSFSGGATQYF
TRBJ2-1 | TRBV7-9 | CASGVANEQFF
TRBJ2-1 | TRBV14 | CASSLGLAGGPWNEQFF
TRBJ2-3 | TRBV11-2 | CASSIGLAGADTQYF
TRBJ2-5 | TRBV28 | CASTIGQFDQETQYF
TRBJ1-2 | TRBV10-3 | CAIGPQDRSYGYTF
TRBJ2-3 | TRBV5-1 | CASSLATGGRTDTQYF
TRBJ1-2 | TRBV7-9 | CASSLTTTARERYGYTF
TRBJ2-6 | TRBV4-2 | CASSQESRAGANVLTF
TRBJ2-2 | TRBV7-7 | CASSPRTGAGGELFF
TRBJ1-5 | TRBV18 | CASSPLRADSNQPQHF
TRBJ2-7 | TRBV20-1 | CSGAVGTYEQYF